Listed below are T cell receptor beta chains from one sample, sequenced in a study of blood T cells in healthy people across ages. TCRdb passed the 5' RACE reads through MiXCR, listing each CDR3 protein once. The table has about 830,000 distinct CDR3 sequences, 60% to 80% seen once. Sequenced: blood. The receptors here all came from a man in his thirties or forties in good health. Both conserved end residues are part of each CDR3. Each record gives: J gene, D gene, V gene, CDR3 protein. D genes are given only for firm matches.

J gene: NA
D gene: TRBD2
V gene: TRBV12-3/TRBV12-4
CDR3 protein: CASSSLAGGPGNIQYF

J gene: TRBJ1-5
D gene: TRBD1
V gene: TRBV29-1
CDR3 protein: CSAGQGDNQPQHF

J gene: TRBJ1-6
D gene: TRBD1
V gene: TRBV28
CDR3 protein: CASSWGQGALSPLHF

J gene: TRBJ2-1
D gene: TRBD2
V gene: TRBV6-2/TRBV6-3
CDR3 protein: CASSPAGENEQFF

J gene: TRBJ1-1
D gene: TRBD1
V gene: TRBV4-3
CDR3 protein: CASSQDGTGKYTEAFF

J gene: TRBJ2-2
D gene: NA
V gene: TRBV12-3/TRBV12-4
CDR3 protein: CASQSANTGELFF

J gene: TRBJ2-7
D gene: NA
V gene: TRBV28
CDR3 protein: CASSSRGTRTKNEQYF

J gene: TRBJ1-2
D gene: TRBD1
V gene: TRBV29-1
CDR3 protein: CSVGTGRYGYTF

J gene: TRBJ1-6
D gene: NA
V gene: TRBV10-3
CDR3 protein: CGISVREASPLHF

J gene: TRBJ2-4
D gene: TRBD1
V gene: TRBV24-1
CDR3 protein: CATSDLQGNEQYF

J gene: TRBJ2-1
D gene: NA
V gene: TRBV9
CDR3 protein: CASSVYQRASYNEQFF

J gene: TRBJ1-5
D gene: TRBD1
V gene: TRBV2
CDR3 protein: CASSTGQEAYSNQPQHF

J gene: TRBJ2-7
D gene: TRBD2
V gene: TRBV4-3
CDR3 protein: CASSQDGLAGVYEQYF

J gene: TRBJ1-2
D gene: NA
V gene: TRBV5-5
CDR3 protein: CAGSLGTTTF

J gene: TRBJ2-6
D gene: TRBD1
V gene: TRBV28
CDR3 protein: CASSRGTGALGANVLTF

J gene: TRBJ2-2
D gene: NA
V gene: TRBV6-4
CDR3 protein: CASSERGWTGELFF

J gene: TRBJ1-2
D gene: TRBD1
V gene: TRBV12-3/TRBV12-4
CDR3 protein: CASSSSRGRNYGYTF

J gene: TRBJ2-1
D gene: NA
V gene: TRBV24-1
CDR3 protein: CAADPTANEQFF

J gene: TRBJ1-2
D gene: TRBD1
V gene: TRBV24-1
CDR3 protein: CATSDSGQTYGYTF

J gene: TRBJ2-1
D gene: NA
V gene: TRBV4-2
CDR3 protein: CASSPFGREQFF

J gene: TRBJ2-1
D gene: TRBD2
V gene: TRBV18
CDR3 protein: CASSYSGGAVHEQFF

J gene: NA
D gene: NA
V gene: TRBV5-1
CDR3 protein: CASSFSDFQETQFF

J gene: TRBJ2-7
D gene: TRBD2
V gene: TRBV7-2
CDR3 protein: CASSSRAGGPYEQYF

J gene: TRBJ2-5
D gene: NA
V gene: TRBV9
CDR3 protein: CASGMRGETQYF

J gene: TRBJ2-5
D gene: NA
V gene: TRBV5-1
CDR3 protein: CASSLGEGRETQYF

J gene: NA
D gene: TRBD1
V gene: TRBV30
CDR3 protein: CAQGAAYEQYF

J gene: TRBJ2-5
D gene: NA
V gene: TRBV7-8
CDR3 protein: CASSFQRDNYQETQYF

J gene: TRBJ2-5
D gene: TRBD2
V gene: TRBV12-3/TRBV12-4
CDR3 protein: CASSLQTSGQETQYF

J gene: TRBJ2-1
D gene: TRBD2
V gene: TRBV12-3/TRBV12-4
CDR3 protein: CASSPLAGPYNEQFF

J gene: TRBJ1-2
D gene: TRBD1
V gene: TRBV20-1
CDR3 protein: CSARPTGGANEGYTF

J gene: NA
D gene: TRBD1
V gene: TRBV5-1
CDR3 protein: CASSASDRVVGETQYF

J gene: TRBJ2-2
D gene: NA
V gene: TRBV7-2
CDR3 protein: CASSLFGTWDTGELFF

J gene: TRBJ2-1
D gene: NA
V gene: TRBV2
CDR3 protein: CASRYGTSRYNEQFF

J gene: TRBJ2-7
D gene: NA
V gene: TRBV6-5
CDR3 protein: CASRDSGTYYEQYF

J gene: TRBJ2-5
D gene: TRBD1
V gene: TRBV7-2
CDR3 protein: CASSSKQGGETQYF

J gene: TRBJ2-1
D gene: NA
V gene: TRBV3-1
CDR3 protein: CASSQGPGRSSYNEQFF

J gene: TRBJ2-2
D gene: NA
V gene: TRBV10-3
CDR3 protein: CAISERAVGTGELFF

J gene: TRBJ2-7
D gene: NA
V gene: TRBV27
CDR3 protein: CASSLSRADEQYF

J gene: TRBJ2-1
D gene: TRBD1
V gene: TRBV10-3
CDR3 protein: CAISPGTGVHEQFF

J gene: TRBJ2-7
D gene: NA
V gene: TRBV4-2
CDR3 protein: CAGSQVSGTSYEQYF

J gene: TRBJ2-1
D gene: NA
V gene: TRBV30
CDR3 protein: CAWSTAGEQFF

J gene: NA
D gene: NA
V gene: TRBV6-5
CDR3 protein: CASSYGPLGETQYF

J gene: TRBJ2-3
D gene: TRBD2
V gene: TRBV2
CDR3 protein: CASSEWSWASGGTDTQYF

J gene: TRBJ2-5
D gene: NA
V gene: TRBV28
CDR3 protein: CASMGVQETQYF

J gene: TRBJ1-2
D gene: NA
V gene: TRBV12-3/TRBV12-4
CDR3 protein: CASSLHSPNYGYTF

J gene: TRBJ2-1
D gene: NA
V gene: TRBV5-1
CDR3 protein: CASSSRENSSNEQFF

J gene: TRBJ2-7
D gene: NA
V gene: TRBV6-2/TRBV6-3
CDR3 protein: CASSFFEEQYF

J gene: TRBJ2-5
D gene: NA
V gene: TRBV27
CDR3 protein: CASSFRRGRQETQYF

J gene: TRBJ2-7
D gene: TRBD1
V gene: TRBV12-3/TRBV12-4
CDR3 protein: CASSLATGGSYEQYF

J gene: TRBJ2-7
D gene: TRBD1
V gene: TRBV2
CDR3 protein: CASSVGQGAPHEQYF

J gene: TRBJ1-6
D gene: NA
V gene: TRBV10-3
CDR3 protein: CAISEYQLNSPPHF